This T cell receptor (beta chain) was found in a study of shared clonotypes between healthy human individuals. Study overall: Donors had three CD4 naive, three CD4 memory, two CD8 naive and one CD8 memory plate apiece.

Genomic DNA of every subset was divided equally among multiple immunoSEQ plates. The table came from immunoSEQ multiplex PCR; TCRdb's copy has only in-frame clones and leaves some out. The sample carries 850,000 to 1,200,000 clones, 65% to 80% recorded once. Germline-derived CDR1 and CDR2 are SGDLS and YYNGEE. V lost 0 bases to trimming and J lost 6 bases, with 13 bases between them. The CDR3 extends over 14 amino acids. The TCR was taken from a man aged 18 to 35 in good health. Material: memory CD4+ T cells sorted from blood. Subset specified: CD45RA-negative fraction. This chain links TRBV9 with TRBJ2-7, with D possibly matching TRBD2 (5 bases). The DNA of the CDR3 is TGTGCCAGCAGCGTAGGACCCGGGATCTCCGAGCAGTACTTC. This gives the protein CASSVGPGISEQYF.